The 19 T cell receptor beta chains presented below share a single source sample, sequenced in a study of T cell repertoires in cytomegalovirus infection. TCRdb passed the reads through MiXCR, listing each CDR3 protein once. Of approximately 990,000 distinct CDR3 sequences in the sample, under 40% are singletons; the top ten hold 10% to 15%. These receptors have no known antigen. Sequences were derived from cultured CD8+ T cells from PBMCs, sampled from culture after CMV antigen stimulation. The source is a human donor in good health (CMV status not recorded). Some clones in this sample may be carry-over from other donors' samples.

This clonotype was observed once. This chain connects TRBV28 to TRBJ2-7; D could derive from TRBD1 or TRBD2 (5 bases each). This CDR3 comprises 14 residues. The V end lost 3 bases, the J end lost 0 bases, and 9 bases lay between the germline ends. Germline V gene sequence: CDR1 MDHEN, CDR2 SYDVKM. CDR3 coding DNA: TGTGCCAGCAGTTTCCTCGGGACCTCCTACGAGCAGTACGTC. It is translated as CASSFLGTSYEQYV.

The chain recombines TRBV14 with TRBJ1-1; no clear D. The V end lost 0 bases, the J end lost 1 base, and 9 bases lay between the germline ends. The CDR3 extends over 15 amino acids. Germline assignment: CDR1 SGHDN and CDR2 FVKESK. CDR3 sequence reads: CASSQDETENTEAFF. DNA for the CDR3: TGTGCCAGCAGCCAAGATGAGACCGAGAACACTGAAGCTTTCTTT.

There are a few counts of this clonotype. Here the CDR3 DNA reads TGTGCCAGCAGTGACACCACCACCCAGCCCCAGCATTTT. Residues: CASSDTTTQPQHF. J is TRBJ1-5 and V is TRBV2; no reliable D call. V shed 3 bases and J shed 7 bases, with 10 bases lying between them. From germline, CDR1 is SNHLY and CDR2 FYNNEI. The CDR3 extends over 13 amino acids.

The table lists this clonotype with a count of one. The chain couples TRBV6-6 to TRBJ1-5, with D unresolved. The V end was cut by 8 bases, the J end by 2 bases, with 16 bases between. Germline loops: CDR1 MNHNY, CDR2 SVGAGI (reference sequence). This CDR3 is 15 amino acids long. Written as DNA, the CDR3 is TGTGCCAGCGGCCAGGCCCTATCGGGCAATCAGCCCCAGCATTTT. Its translation is CASGQALSGNQPQHF.

The chain joins TRBV4-1 to TRBJ2-5; 7 positions agree with TRBD2. The junction had 4 bases not matched to a gene; V was cut back by 2 bases and J by 1 base. CDR1 and CDR2 (germline): MGHRA, YSYEKL. There are 15 residues in the CDR3. DNA for the CDR3: TGCGCCAGCAGCCAATCTAGCGGCTCCCAAGAGACCCAGTACTTC. It yields the protein CASSQSSGSQETQYF.

This clonotype was recorded a few times. DNA for the CDR3: TGTGCCAGCACCCAAGGTTCTCTAAGCGGGGGATACAATGAGCAGTTCTTC. This encodes CASTQGSLSGGYNEQFF. The V call is TRBV27, the J call TRBJ2-1; 8 bases are a match to TRBD2. The trim removed 7 bases at V and 4 bases at J, leaving 15 bases unmatched. Germline CDR1 MNHEY, CDR2 SMNVEV (reference sequence). The CDR3 contains 17 residues.

The chain carries TRBV7-6 and TRBJ1-2, with 8 bases identical to TRBD1. The germline V gene has CDR1 SGHVS and CDR2 FNYEAQ. The CDR3 covers 14 residues. V was clipped by 5 bases and J by 8 bases; unmatched bases: 10. DNA of the CDR3: TGTGCCAGCAGCGCCGGGACAGGAACTCGGGGCTACACCTTC. It translates to CASSAGTGTRGYTF. The full variable domain, its missing parts supplied by reference TRBV7-6 and TRBJ1-2, is GAGVSQSPRYKVTKRGQDVALRCDPISGHVSLYWYRQALGQGPEFLTYFNYEAQQDKSGLPNDRFSAERPEGSISTLTIQRTEQRDSAMYRCASSAGTGTRGYTFGSGTRLTVV.

The chain couples TRBV7-3 to TRBJ1-6; D is uncertain. CDR1 is SGHTA, CDR2 FQGTGA, per germline. Between the trimmed V and J ends, which lost 7 bases and 8 bases, there was a span of 18 bases. The CDR3 sequence is 15 residues long. CDR3 DNA sequence: TGTGCCAGCAACTTCACCCCGGAATGGGATTCACCCCTCCACTTT. It yields the protein CASNFTPEWDSPLHF.

The chain has TRBV6-2 or TRBV6-3 and TRBJ2-3, with D uncertain. V lost 4 bases to trimming and J lost 6 bases, with 14 bases between them. Germline V lookup: CDR1 MNHEY, CDR2 SVGEGT. There are 14 residues in the CDR3. CDR3 protein: CASSFPGPEDTQYF. The CDR3 DNA sequence: TGTGCCAGCAGTTTTCCGGGCCCCGAGGATACGCAGTATTTT.

The gene calls are TRBV7-9 and TRBJ2-5, with 10 bases that match TRBD1. The CDR3 length is 15 residues. The germline gives CDR1 SEHNR, CDR2 FQNEAQ (reference sequence). V was clipped by 7 bases and J by 2 bases; unmatched bases: 7. Here the CDR3 reads CASTLGQGGQETQYF. Written as DNA, the CDR3 is TGTGCCAGCACCCTCGGACAGGGGGGACAAGAGACCCAGTACTTC.

The V gene is TRBV27, the J gene TRBJ1-2; the D is unclear. Germline CDR1 MNHEY, CDR2 SMNVEV (reference sequence). V was pared by 5 bases and J by 1 base, with 8 bases between. This CDR3 is 13 amino acids long. CDR3 residues: CASSHQVNYGYTF. The CDR3 DNA follows: TGTGCCAGCAGTCATCAGGTTAACTATGGCTACACCTTC.

The chain carries TRBV20-1 and TRBJ2-2; no firm D call. V was pared by 5 bases and J by 7 bases, with 11 bases between. Germline V CDR1 and CDR2: DFQATT, SNEGSKA (reference sequence). This CDR3 has 12 residues. DNA for the CDR3: TGCAGTGCTGAGCTTAGGTTCGGGGAGCTGTTTTTT. Its protein product is CSAELRFGELFF.

The CDR3 spells CSATNRDRHNTGELFF. The CDR3 DNA sequence: TGCAGTGCCACAAATCGGGACAGACACAACACCGGGGAGCTGTTTTTT. This chain links TRBV20-1 with TRBJ2-2; TRBD1 matches 7 bases. Trimming took 6 bases from V and 2 from J; bases not matched to a gene: 12. This CDR3 comprises 16 residues. CDR1 is DFQATT, CDR2 SNEGSKA, per germline (reference sequence).

V and J are TRBV6-2 or TRBV6-3 and TRBJ2-6, with D uncertain. The CDR3 runs 16 residues. The germline V gene encodes CDR1 MNHEY and CDR2 SVGEGT. The V gene lost 2 bases and the J gene lost 1 base, with 9 bases spanning the gap. CDR3 in DNA: TGTGCCAGCAGTTACATCGTAGGGTCTGGGGCCAACGTCCTGACTTTC. Its protein product is CASSYIVGSGANVLTF.

The chain is built from TRBV6-2 or TRBV6-3 and TRBJ1-5, with no clear D. Germline assignment: CDR1 MNHEY and CDR2 SVGEGT. CDR3 length: 18 amino acids. V was shortened by 2 bases and J by 3 bases, with 20 bases between the two germline ends. The CDR3, as DNA: TGTGCCAGCAGTTACGAACCCCCCCAACAGTGGCCCAATCAGCCCCAGCATTTT. Translated, it gives CASSYEPPQQWPNQPQHF.

This clonotype was counted many times. The V call is TRBV7-2, the J call TRBJ2-5; unclear D gene. The CDR3 runs to 11 residues. Per germline, CDR1 SGHTA and CDR2 FQGNSA. With 4 bases removed from V and 7 bases from J, the gap between germline ends came to 7 bases. In DNA form, the CDR3 reads TGTGCCAGCAGCTCTCCGGGGACCCAGTACTTC. Amino acid sequence: CASSSPGTQYF.

The rearrangement links TRBV28 to TRBJ1-1; weak D call: TRBD1 (6 bases). Germline lookup yields CDR1 MDHEN and CDR2 SYDVKM. The CDR3 extends over 14 amino acids. V lost 1 base, J lost 6 bases, and 12 bases lay in between. The CDR3 DNA is TGTGCCAGCAGTTTATCGGGGGCTGCCGCTGAAGCTTTCTTT. It is translated as CASSLSGAAAEAFF.

The chain employs TRBV2 and TRBJ2-5; D not resolved. CDR3 length: 13 residues. The germline V and J ends were trimmed by 2 bases and 7 bases, with 11 bases remaining between them. Germline V gene sequence: CDR1 SNHLY, CDR2 FYNNEI. CDR3 DNA: TGTGCCAGCAGTGAATCCTTATTTGGGACCCAGTACTTC. It is translated as CASSESLFGTQYF. Supplemented by reference TRBV2 and TRBJ2-5, the full variable domain reads EPEVTQTPSHQVTQMGQEVILRCVPISNHLYFYWYRQILGQKVEFLVSFYNNEISEKSEIFDDQFSVERPDGSNFTLKIRSTKLEDSAMYFCASSESLFGTQYFGPGTRLLVL.

The chain links TRBV7-9 to TRBJ2-2, with D unclear. Germline assignment: CDR1 SEHNR and CDR2 FQNEAQ (reference sequence). The CDR3 contains 17 residues. Trimming took off 0 bases at V and 6 bases at J, with 17 bases between the two ends. DNA of the CDR3: TGTGCCAGCAGCTTAGCGCACAGACTGAAGTTGGCCGGGGAGCTGTTTTTT. Translating it yields CASSLAHRLKLAGELFF.